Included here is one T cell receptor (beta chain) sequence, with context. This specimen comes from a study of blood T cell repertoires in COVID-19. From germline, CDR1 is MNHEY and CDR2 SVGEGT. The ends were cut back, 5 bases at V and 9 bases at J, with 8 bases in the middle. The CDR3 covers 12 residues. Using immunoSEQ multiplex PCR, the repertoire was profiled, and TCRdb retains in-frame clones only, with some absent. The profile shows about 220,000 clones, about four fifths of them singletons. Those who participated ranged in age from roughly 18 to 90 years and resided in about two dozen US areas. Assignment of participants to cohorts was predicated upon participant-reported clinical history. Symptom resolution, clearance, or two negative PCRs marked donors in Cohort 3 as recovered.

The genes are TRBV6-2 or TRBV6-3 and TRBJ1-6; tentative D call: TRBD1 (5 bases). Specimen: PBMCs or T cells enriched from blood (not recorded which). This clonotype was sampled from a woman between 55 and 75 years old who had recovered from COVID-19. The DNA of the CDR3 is TGTGCCAGCAGTCCCGACAGTTCACCCCTCCACTTT. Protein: CASSPDSSPLHF.